The rows below give T cell receptor beta chains drawn from one sample of a study of shared clonotypes between healthy human individuals. The repertoire was sequenced with immunoSEQ multiplex PCR; TCRdb's copy has only in-frame clones and lacks some. The sample contains over a million clones, over 95% of which appear only once. The sample was naive CD4+ T cells sorted from blood. The receptors were sampled from a young man in good health. CDR3s include the opening cysteine and the closing phenylalanine or tryptophan. The D gene is left open where the match is weak.

d_gene	v_gene	j_gene	CDR3nt	CDR3aa
-	TRBV19	TRBJ2-1	TGTGCCAGTAGTATCGATCAGGTGGTGAATGAGCAGTTCTTC	CASSIDQVVNEQFF
-	TRBV10-1	TRBJ2-2	TGCGCCAGCAGTCCTAGGGGACGAACCGGGGAGCTGTTTTTT	CASSPRGRTGELFF
TRBD1	TRBV6-5	TRBJ1-2	TGTGCCAGCAGGAGACAGGGGGCGTGGGTCGATGGCTACACCTTC	CASRRQGAWVDGYTF
-	TRBV19	TRBJ1-5	TGTGCCAGTAGTATAGAGCCCGGGACTCAGCCCCAGCATTTT	CASSIEPGTQPQHF
-	TRBV14	TRBJ2-1	TGTGCCAGCAGCCAGTTGGAAGGGGGGCAGTTCTTC	CASSQLEGGQFF
-	TRBV30	TRBJ1-1	TGTGCCTGGAGTGTCCTCCTTAGCGAAGCTTTCTTT	CAWSVLLSEAFF
-	TRBV19	TRBJ1-3	TGTGCCAGTAGTATTGCCGAACAGCCTTGGAAGGAAAACACCATATATTTT	CASSIAEQPWKENTIYF
-	TRBV11-2	TRBJ2-3	TGTGCCAGCAGCGTATCCCGACCCGGCGGGAGCACAGATACGCAGTATTTT	CASSVSRPGGSTDTQYF
-	TRBV9	TRBJ2-1	TGTGCCAGCAGCGTACTACTAGACGCGGGGCTTGGTGAGCAGTTCTTC	CASSVLLDAGLGEQFF
-	TRBV7-2	TRBJ2-1	TGTGCCAGCCGGCCGGATCCCTACTACAATGAGCAGTTCTTC	CASRPDPYYNEQFF
-	TRBV29-1	TRBJ2-7	TGCAGCGTTACTACTAACGGTGAGGAGCAGTACTTC	CSVTTNGEEQYF
-	TRBV19	TRBJ2-1	TGTGCCAGTACCCAAAGATTGGGGAATAACAATGAGCAGTTCTTC	CASTQRLGNNNEQFF
-	TRBV19	TRBJ2-1	TGTGCCAGTAGTCCCACCTCTGGGTCTGAGCAGTTCTTC	CASSPTSGSEQFF
-	TRBV28	TRBJ1-5	TGTGCCAGCAGCCCGCTGTTAGGGGCAAATCAGCCCCAGCATTTT	CASSPLLGANQPQHF
TRBD1	TRBV5-1	TRBJ1-2	TGCGCCAGCAGCAAGGGACAGGGGGACTATGGCTACACCTTC	CASSKGQGDYGYTF
-	TRBV19	TRBJ1-1	TGTGCCAGTAGTCCCCCGGGCAGGGACACTGAAGCTTTCTTT	CASSPPGRDTEAFF
TRBD2	TRBV7-8	TRBJ2-1	TGTGCCAGCAGCTTAGCGAGATTAGCGGGGGTCAACAATGAGCAGTTCTTC	CASSLARLAGVNNEQFF
-	TRBV18	TRBJ1-2	TGTGCCAGCTCACCACGCCCCAGGATACTGGGGTATGGCTACACCTTC	CASSPRPRILGYGYTF